The source of this T cell receptor (beta chain) is a study of T cells in Graves' hyperthyroidism and ophthalmopathy. Study summary: At the time of initial diagnosis and before any treatment, peripheral blood was collected.

Amplified regions were TCR beta CDR3 sequences from RNA transcripts. TCR CDR3 underwent first-round RT-PCR with the HTBI primer set. TCRdb independently ran MiXCR on the multiplex PCR reads; one entry per CDR3 protein. The table lists around 210,000 distinct CDR3 sequences, roughly 17% of them singletons. This CDR3 comprises 14 residues. Between the trimmed V and J ends, which lost 0 bases and 6 bases, there was a span of 9 bases. The germline CDR1 and CDR2 sequences are SGHRS and YFSETQ. This sequence was found in a woman aged 50 to 60 with Graves' hyperthyroidism. The sample taken for sequencing was blood. The V gene is TRBV5-1, the J gene TRBJ2-2, with unresolved D. The CDR3 reads CASSLGNLPGELFF. Here the CDR3 DNA reads TGCGCCAGCAGCTTGGGGAATCTCCCCGGGGAGCTGTTTTTT.